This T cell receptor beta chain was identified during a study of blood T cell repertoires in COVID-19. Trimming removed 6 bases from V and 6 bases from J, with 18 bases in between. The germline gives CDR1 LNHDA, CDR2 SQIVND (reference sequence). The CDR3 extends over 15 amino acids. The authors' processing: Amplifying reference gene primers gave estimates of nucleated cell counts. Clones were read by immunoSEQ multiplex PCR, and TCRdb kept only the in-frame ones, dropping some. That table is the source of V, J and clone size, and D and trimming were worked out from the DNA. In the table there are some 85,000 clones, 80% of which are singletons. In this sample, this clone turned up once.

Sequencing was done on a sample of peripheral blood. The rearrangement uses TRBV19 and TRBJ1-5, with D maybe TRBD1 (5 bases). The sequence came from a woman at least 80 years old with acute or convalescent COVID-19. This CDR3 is CASSRDYPPSQPQHF. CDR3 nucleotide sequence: TGTGCCAGTAGCCGGGACTATCCCCCCAGTCAGCCCCAGCATTTT.